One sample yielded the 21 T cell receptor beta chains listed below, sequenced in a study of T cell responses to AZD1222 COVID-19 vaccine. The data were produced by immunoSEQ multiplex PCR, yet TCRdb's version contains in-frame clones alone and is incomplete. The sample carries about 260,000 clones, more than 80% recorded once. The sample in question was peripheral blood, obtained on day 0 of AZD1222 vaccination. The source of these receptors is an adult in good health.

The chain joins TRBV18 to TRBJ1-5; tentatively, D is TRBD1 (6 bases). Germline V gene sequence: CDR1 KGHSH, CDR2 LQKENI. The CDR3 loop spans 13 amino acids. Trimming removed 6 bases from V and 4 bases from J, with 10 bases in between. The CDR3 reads CASSRQENQPQHF. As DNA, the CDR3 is TGTGCCAGCTCCCGACAGGAAAATCAGCCCCAGCATTTT.

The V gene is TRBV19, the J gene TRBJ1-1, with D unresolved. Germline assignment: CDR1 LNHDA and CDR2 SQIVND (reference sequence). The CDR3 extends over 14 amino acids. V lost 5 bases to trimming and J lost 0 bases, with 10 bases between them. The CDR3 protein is CASSPHLMNTEAFF. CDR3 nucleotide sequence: TGTGCCAGTAGTCCCCACCTCATGAACACTGAAGCTTTCTTT.

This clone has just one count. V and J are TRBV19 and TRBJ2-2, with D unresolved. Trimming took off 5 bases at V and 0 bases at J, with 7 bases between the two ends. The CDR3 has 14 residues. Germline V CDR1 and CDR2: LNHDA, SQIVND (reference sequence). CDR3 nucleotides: TGTGCCAGTAGTCCCACGACGAACACCGGGGAGCTGTTTTTT. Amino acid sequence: CASSPTTNTGELFF.

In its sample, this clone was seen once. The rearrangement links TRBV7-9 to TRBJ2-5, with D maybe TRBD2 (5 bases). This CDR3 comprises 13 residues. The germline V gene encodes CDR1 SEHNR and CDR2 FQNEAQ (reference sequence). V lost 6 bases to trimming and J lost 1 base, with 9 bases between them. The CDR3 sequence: CASSFAGQETQYF. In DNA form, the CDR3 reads TGTGCCAGCAGTTTCGCGGGCCAAGAGACCCAGTACTTC. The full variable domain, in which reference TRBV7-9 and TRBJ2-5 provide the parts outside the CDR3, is DTGVSQNPRHKITKRGQNVTFRCDPISEHNRLYWYRQTLGQGPEFLTYFQNEAQLEKSRLLSDRFSAERPKGSFSTLEIQRTEQGDSAMYLCASSFAGQETQYFGPGTRLLVL.

CDR3: CASSIGLSQPQHF. Here the CDR3 DNA reads TGCGCCAGCAGTATAGGGTTGAGTCAGCCCCAGCATTTT. The J gene is TRBJ1-5, the V gene TRBV10-2, with D uncertain. V lost 5 bases and J 6 bases, leaving 11 bases between the germline ends. The CDR3 has 13 residues. Germline loops: CDR1 WSHSY, CDR2 SAAADI.

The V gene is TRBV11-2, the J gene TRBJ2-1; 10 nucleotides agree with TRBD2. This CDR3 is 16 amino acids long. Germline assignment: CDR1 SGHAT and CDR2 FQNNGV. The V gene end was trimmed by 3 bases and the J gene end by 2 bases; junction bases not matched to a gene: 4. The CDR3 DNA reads TGTGCCAGCAGCTTGGTAACTAGCGGGGCCTACAATGAGCAGTTCTTC. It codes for CASSLVTSGAYNEQFF.

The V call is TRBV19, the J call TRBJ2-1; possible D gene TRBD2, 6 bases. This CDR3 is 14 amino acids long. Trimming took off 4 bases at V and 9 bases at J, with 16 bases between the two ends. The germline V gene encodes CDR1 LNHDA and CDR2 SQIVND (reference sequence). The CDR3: CASSTGTAWGEQFF. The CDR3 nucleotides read TGTGCCAGTAGTACCGGGACTGCGTGGGGTGAGCAGTTCTTC. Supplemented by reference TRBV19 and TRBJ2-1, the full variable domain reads DGGITQSPKYLFRKEGQNVTLSCEQNLNHDAMYWYRQDPGQGLRLIYYSQIVNDFQKGDIAEGYSVSREKKESFPLTVTSAQKNPTAFYLCASSTGTAWGEQFFGPGTRLTVL.

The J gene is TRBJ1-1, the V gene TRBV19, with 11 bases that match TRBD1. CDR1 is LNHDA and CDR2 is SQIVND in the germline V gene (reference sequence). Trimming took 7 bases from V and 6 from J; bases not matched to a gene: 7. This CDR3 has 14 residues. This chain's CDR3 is CASTMGQGGAEAFF. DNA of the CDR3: TGTGCCAGTACCATGGGACAGGGGGGCGCTGAAGCTTTCTTT.

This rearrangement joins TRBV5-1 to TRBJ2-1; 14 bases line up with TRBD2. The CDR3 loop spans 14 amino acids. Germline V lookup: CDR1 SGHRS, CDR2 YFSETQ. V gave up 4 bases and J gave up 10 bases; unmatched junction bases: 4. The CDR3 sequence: CASSGTSGGREQFF. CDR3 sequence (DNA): TGCGCCAGCAGCGGGACTAGCGGGGGCCGGGAGCAGTTCTTC.

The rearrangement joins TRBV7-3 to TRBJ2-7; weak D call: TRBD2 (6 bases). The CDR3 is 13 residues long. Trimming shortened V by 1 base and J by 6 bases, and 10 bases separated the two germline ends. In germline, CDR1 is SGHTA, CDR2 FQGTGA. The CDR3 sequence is CASSLSTSSEQYF. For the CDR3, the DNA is TGTGCCAGCAGCTTAAGTACTAGCTCCGAGCAGTACTTC.

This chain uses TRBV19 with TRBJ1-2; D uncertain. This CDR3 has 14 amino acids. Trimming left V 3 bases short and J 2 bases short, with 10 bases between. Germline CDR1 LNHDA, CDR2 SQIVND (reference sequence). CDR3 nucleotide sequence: TGTGCCAGTAGTATTACGCACGCCAACTATGGCTACACCTTC. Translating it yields CASSITHANYGYTF.

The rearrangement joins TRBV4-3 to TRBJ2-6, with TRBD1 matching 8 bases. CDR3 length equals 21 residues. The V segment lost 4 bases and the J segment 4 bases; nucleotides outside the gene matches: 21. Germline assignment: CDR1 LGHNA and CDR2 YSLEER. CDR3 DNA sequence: TGCGCCAGCAGCCCCTCCCCCTTAGTGGGCAGGGGGCGATGGGGGGCCAACGTCCTGACTTTC. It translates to CASSPSPLVGRGRWGANVLTF.

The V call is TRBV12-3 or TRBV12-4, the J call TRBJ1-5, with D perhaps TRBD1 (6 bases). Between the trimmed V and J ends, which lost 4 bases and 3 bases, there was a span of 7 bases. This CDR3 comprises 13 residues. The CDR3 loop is CASSWTDNQPQHF. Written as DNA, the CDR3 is TGTGCCAGCAGTTGGACAGACAATCAGCCCCAGCATTTT.

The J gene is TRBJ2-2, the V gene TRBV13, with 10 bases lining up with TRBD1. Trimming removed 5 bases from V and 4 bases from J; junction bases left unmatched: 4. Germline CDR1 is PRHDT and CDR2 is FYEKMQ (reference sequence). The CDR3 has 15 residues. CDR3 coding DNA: TGTGCCAGCAGCCTCCGGGACAGGGGCACCGGGGAGCTGTTTTTT. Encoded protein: CASSLRDRGTGELFF.

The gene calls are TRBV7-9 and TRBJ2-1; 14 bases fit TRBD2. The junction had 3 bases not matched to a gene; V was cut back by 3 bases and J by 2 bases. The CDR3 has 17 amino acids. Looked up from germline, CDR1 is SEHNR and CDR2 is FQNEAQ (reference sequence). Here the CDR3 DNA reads TGTGCCAGCAGCTTGACTAGCGGGAGGGCTGCCTACAATGAGCAGTTCTTC. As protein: CASSLTSGRAAYNEQFF.

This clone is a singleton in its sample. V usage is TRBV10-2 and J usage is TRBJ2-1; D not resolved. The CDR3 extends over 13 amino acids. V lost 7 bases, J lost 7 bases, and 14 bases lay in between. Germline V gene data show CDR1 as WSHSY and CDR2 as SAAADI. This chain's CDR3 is CASIEEPGNEQFF. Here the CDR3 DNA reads TGCGCCAGCATCGAGGAACCCGGGAATGAGCAGTTCTTC.

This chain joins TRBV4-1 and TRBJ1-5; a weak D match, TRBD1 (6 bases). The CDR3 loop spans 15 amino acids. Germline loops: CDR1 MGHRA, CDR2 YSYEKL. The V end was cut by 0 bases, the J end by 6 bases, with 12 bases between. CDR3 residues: CASSQDSTGRQPQHF. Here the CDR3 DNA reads TGCGCCAGCAGCCAAGATTCGACAGGTCGTCAGCCCCAGCATTTT.

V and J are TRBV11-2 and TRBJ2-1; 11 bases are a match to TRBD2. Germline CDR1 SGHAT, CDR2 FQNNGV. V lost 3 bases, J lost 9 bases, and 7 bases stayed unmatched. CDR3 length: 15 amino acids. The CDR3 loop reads CASSFSGRAFREQFF. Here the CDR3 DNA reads TGTGCCAGCAGCTTTAGCGGGAGGGCCTTTCGTGAGCAGTTCTTC.

The CDR3 DNA is TGTGCCATCATTTCGGAGGGGAGGGGAGCTTTCTTT. It yields the protein CAIISEGRGAFF. The J gene is TRBJ1-1, the V gene TRBV10-3; D may be TRBD1 (5 bases). Trimming shortened V by 7 bases and J by 10 bases, and 16 bases separated the two germline ends. CDR1 and CDR2 (germline): ENHRY, SYGVKD. The CDR3 has 12 residues.

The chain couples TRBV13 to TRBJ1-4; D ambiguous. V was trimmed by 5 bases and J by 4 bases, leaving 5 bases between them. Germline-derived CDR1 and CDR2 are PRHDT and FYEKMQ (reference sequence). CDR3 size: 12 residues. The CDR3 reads CASSPNNEKLFF. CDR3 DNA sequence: TGTGCCAGCAGCCCTAATAATGAAAAACTGTTTTTT.

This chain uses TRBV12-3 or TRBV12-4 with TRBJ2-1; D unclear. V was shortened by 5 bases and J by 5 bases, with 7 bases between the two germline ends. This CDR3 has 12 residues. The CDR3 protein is CASSPQDNEQFF. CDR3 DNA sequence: TGTGCCAGCAGTCCCCAGGACAATGAGCAGTTCTTC.